This T cell receptor (beta chain) was retrieved from a study of PD-L1 blockade in urothelial cancer. Overall study context: At 3 weeks (second dose) and 6 weeks after starting treatment, blood was analyzed. When blood samples were assessed, the median T cell count was some 140,000.

In its sample, this clone was seen a few times. The CDR3 contains 16 residues. CDR1 is SEHNR, CDR2 FQNEAQ, per germline (reference sequence). V lost 2 bases, J lost 2 bases, and 13 bases lay in between. TCRdb keeps only in-frame clones here, not all; method: immunoSEQ multiplex PCR. This table holds about 82,000 clones, approximately 90% found once. This receptor was taken from a man aged 55 to 69 with urothelial cancer. This chain uses TRBV7-9 with TRBJ2-4; tentative D call: TRBD2 (5 bases). Specimen: PBMCs, collected around atezolizumab (anti-PD-L1) treatment. The CDR3 DNA sequence: TGTGCCAGCAGCTTATCCCCTAGCATGACCAAAAACATTCAGTACTTC. Its protein product is CASSLSPSMTKNIQYF.